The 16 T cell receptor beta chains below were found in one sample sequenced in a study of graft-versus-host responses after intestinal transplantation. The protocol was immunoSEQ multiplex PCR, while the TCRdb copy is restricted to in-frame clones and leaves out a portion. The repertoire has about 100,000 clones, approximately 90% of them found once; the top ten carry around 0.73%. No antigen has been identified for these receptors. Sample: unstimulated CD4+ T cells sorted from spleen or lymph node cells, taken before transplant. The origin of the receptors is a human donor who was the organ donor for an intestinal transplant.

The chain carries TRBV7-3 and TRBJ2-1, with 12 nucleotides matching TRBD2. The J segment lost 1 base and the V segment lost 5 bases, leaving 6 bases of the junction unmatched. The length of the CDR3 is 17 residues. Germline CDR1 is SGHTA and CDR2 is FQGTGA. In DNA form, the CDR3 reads TGTGCCAGCAGCCCTGGGACTAGCGGGCTTTCCTACAATGAGCAGTTCTTC. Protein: CASSPGTSGLSYNEQFF.

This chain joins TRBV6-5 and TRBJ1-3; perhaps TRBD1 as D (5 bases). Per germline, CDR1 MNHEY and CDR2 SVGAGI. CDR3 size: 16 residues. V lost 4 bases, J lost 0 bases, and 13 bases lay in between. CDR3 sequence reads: CASSLTVHSSGNTIYF. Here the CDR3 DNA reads TGTGCCAGCAGTTTGACAGTCCATTCCTCTGGAAACACCATATATTTT.

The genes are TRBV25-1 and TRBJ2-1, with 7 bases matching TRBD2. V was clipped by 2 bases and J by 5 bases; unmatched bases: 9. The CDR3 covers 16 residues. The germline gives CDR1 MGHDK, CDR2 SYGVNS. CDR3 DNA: TGTGCCAGCAGTGAACTGGGGGGGATAAGCGACAATGAGCAGTTCTTC. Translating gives CASSELGGISDNEQFF.

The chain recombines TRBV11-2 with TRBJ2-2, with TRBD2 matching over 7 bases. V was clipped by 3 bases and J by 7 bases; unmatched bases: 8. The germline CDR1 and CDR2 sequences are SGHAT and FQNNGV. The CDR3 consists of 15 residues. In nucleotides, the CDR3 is TGTGCCAGCAGCTTTTTAGCGGGTTGGGACGGGGAGCTGTTTTTT. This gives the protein CASSFLAGWDGELFF.

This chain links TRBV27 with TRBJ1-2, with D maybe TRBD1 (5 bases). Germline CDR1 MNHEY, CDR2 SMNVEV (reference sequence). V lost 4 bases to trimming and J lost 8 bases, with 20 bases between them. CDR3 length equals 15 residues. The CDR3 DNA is TGTGCCAGCAGTTCCCCGTTAAGGGGATTGGTGGGCTACACCTTC. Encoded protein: CASSSPLRGLVGYTF.

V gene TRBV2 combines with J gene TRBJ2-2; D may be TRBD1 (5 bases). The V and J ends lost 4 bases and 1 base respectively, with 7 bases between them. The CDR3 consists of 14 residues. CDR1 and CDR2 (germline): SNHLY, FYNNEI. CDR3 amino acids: CASSGQKNTGELFF. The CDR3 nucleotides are TGTGCCAGCAGTGGACAGAAGAACACCGGGGAGCTGTTTTTT.

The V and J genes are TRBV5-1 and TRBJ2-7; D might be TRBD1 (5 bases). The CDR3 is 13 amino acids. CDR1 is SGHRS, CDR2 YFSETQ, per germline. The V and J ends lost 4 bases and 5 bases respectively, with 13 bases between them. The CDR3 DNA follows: TGCGCCAGCAGCCAAGACAGTCCTGACGAGCAGTACTTC. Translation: CASSQDSPDEQYF. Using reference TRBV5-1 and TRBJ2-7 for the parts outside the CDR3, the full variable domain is KAGVTQTPRYLIKTRGQQVTLSCSPISGHRSVSWYQQTPGQGLQFLFEYFSETQRNKGNFPGRFSGRQFSNSRSEMNVSTLELGDSALYLCASSQDSPDEQYFGPGTRLTVT.

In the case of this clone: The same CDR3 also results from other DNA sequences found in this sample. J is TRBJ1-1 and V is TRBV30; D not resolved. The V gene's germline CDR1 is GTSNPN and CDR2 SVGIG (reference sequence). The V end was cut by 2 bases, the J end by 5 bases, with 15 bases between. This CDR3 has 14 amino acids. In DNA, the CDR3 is TGTGCCTGGAGTTTCGTCAGTAAGAATACTGAAGCTTTCTTT. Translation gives CAWSFVSKNTEAFF.

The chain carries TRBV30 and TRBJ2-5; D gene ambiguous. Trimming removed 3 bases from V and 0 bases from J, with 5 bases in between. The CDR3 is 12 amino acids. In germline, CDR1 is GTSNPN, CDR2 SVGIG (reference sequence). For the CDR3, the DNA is TGTGCCTGGAGCCGGGACCAAGAGACCCAGTACTTC. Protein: CAWSRDQETQYF.

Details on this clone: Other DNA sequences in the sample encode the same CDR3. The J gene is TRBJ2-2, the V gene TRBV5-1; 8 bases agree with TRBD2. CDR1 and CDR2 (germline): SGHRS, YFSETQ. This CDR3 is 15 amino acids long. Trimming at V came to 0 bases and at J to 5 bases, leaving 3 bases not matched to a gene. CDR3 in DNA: TGCGCCAGCAGCTTGGCGGGGGGGCGTACCGGGGAGCTGTTTTTT. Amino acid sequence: CASSLAGGRTGELFF.

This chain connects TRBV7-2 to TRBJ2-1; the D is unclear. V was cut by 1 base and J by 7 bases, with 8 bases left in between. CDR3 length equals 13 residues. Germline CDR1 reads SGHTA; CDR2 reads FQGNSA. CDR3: CASSLGSANEQFF. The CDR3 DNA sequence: TGTGCCAGCAGCTTAGGGTCTGCGAATGAGCAGTTCTTC.

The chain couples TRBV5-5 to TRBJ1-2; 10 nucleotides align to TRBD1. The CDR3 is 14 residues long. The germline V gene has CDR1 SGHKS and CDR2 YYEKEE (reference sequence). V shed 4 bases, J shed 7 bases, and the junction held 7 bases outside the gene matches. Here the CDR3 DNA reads TGTGCCAGCAGCACTGGGACAGGGGAGGGTGGCTACACCTTC. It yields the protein CASSTGTGEGGYTF.

CDR3 region: CARSFACVLAVYNEQFF. CDR3 bases: TGTGCCAGAAGCTTCGCTTGTGTCCTAGCGGTATACAATGAGCAGTTCTTC. The chain recombines TRBV5-3 with TRBJ2-1; 7 nucleotides align to TRBD2. TRBV5-3 is an ORF, and what it does is uncertain. The CDR3 runs 17 residues. The trim removed 2 bases at V and 4 bases at J, leaving 12 bases unmatched.

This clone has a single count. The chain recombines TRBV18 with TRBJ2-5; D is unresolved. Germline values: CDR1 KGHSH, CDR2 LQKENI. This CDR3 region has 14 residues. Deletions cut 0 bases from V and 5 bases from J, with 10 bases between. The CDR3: CASSPPRPAETQYF. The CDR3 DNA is TGTGCCAGCTCACCACCTAGGCCAGCGGAGACCCAGTACTTC.

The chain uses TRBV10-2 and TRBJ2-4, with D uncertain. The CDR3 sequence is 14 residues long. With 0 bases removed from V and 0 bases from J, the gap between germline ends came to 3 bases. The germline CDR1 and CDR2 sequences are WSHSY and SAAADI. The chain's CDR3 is CASSESGAKNIQYF. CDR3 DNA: TGCGCCAGCAGTGAGTCGGGAGCCAAAAACATTCAGTACTTC.

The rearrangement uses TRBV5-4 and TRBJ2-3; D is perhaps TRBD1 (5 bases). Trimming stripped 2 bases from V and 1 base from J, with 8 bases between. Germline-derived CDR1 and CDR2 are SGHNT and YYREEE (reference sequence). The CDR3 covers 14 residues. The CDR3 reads CASSFGAGTDTQYF. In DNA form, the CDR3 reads TGTGCCAGCAGCTTTGGGGCTGGCACAGATACGCAGTATTTT.